This TCR beta chain originates from a study of control samples from healthy donors and cancer patients (dated by TCRdb to 2019 to 2021). Of note for this clone: Its antigen specificity is not known. Base-call qualities are not available, and no considerably larger clone is one nucleotide away.

CDR3 length: 15 amino acids, cysteine to phenylalanine. Only the CDR3 region is kept as DNA, spanning 45 bases read in frame from base 1. V is cut by 5 bases and J by 0 bases, and the space between the germline ends is 13 bases. The germline V gene (reference sequence) provides CDR1 MNHEY and CDR2 SMNVEV. The library was made by the immunoSEQ multiplex PCR assay. What TCRdb holds here is the immuneACCESS table cut down to in-frame rearrangements. Part of the clones is not present; checked against another copy, under half of the missing clones reflect an unresolved V gene, and the others are unexplained. For this sample the table gives some 160,000 clones, of which around nine tenths were detected only once. About 0.73% of the sample goes to the ten largest clones.

Recombination linked TRBV27 to TRBJ1-1; the D gene identity is not certain. Sequenced input: blood. This clonotype originated in a woman younger than 45 in good health. The DNA reads as follows: TGTGCCAGCAGTCCCTTCCAGCCCGTGAACACTGAAGCTTTCTTT. It is translated as CASSPFQPVNTEAFF.